This record covers a single T cell receptor (beta chain). This entry is derived from a study of blood T cell repertoires in COVID-19. Unmatched junction bases numbered 5, after V lost 3 bases and J lost 2 bases. The CDR3 sequence is 17 residues long. Germline V gene lookup returns CDR1 KGHSH and CDR2 LQKENI. The data were produced by immunoSEQ multiplex PCR, yet TCRdb's version contains in-frame clones alone and is incomplete. The top ten clones hold 15% to 20% of a sample with approximately 88,000 clones, about four fifths of them seen once. This sequence originates from a woman aged 80 or older with active or convalescent COVID-19. The sample comprised peripheral blood. The chain uses TRBV18 and TRBJ2-5; 14 bases fit TRBD2. In nucleotides, the CDR3 is TGTGCCAGCTCACCCCCAGGACTAGCGGGGGGACAAGAGACCCAGTACTTC. Translated: CASSPPGLAGGQETQYF.